The present T cell receptor beta chain was sequenced within a study of CD8 T cells in Susac syndrome. CD8+ and CD4+ T cells circulating in blood were sequenced for TCR beta. CDR1 is SGDLS and CDR2 is YYNGEE in the germline V gene. The ends lost 6 bases at V and 6 bases at J; junction bases unmatched: 5. The CDR3 sequence is 12 residues long. Reverse transcription used about 0.45 to 1 ug RNA and random hexamers. TCRdb ran MiXCR on the immunoSEQ multiplex PCR reads and lists one entry per CDR3 protein. This table has approximately 270,000 distinct CDR3 sequences, around 93% appearing once. J is TRBJ2-7 and V is TRBV9; 8 nucleotides align to TRBD1. The specimen was CD4+ T cells from PBMCs. This receptor was taken from a human donor with multiple sclerosis. The CDR3 region has the DNA TGTGCCAGCAATGACAGGGGTGGCGAGCAGTACTTC. Amino acids: CASNDRGGEQYF.